These T cell receptor beta chains were read from a single sample in a study of blood T cell repertoires in COVID-19. Measured with immunoSEQ multiplex PCR; TCRdb has only the in-frame clones, and not every one. The sample yields 150,000 to 200,000 clones, roughly 80% seen once. The sample consisted of peripheral blood. Receptors were obtained from a woman aged 40 to 49 with COVID-19, enrolled during active disease. CDR3s include the opening cysteine and the closing phenylalanine or tryptophan. The order of the fields is V gene, D gene, clone size, J gene, CDR3 DNA, CDR3 protein. A D gene is named only where the DNA matches it firmly. Clone size appears in some rows only: once, few, many, or a class for an expanded clone.

V: TRBV7-2; D: NA; size: NA; J: TRBJ2-1; DNA: TGTGCCAGCAGCCTAAGGGGGAGGCGGGGGTCGGATGAGCAGTTCTTC; CDR3: CASSLRGRRGSDEQFF
V: TRBV18; D: NA; size: NA; J: TRBJ1-4; DNA: TGTGCCAGCTCACTCCTGCTGGAGGAAAAACTGTTTTTT; CDR3: CASSLLLEEKLFF
V: TRBV30; D: NA; size: NA; J: TRBJ1-1; DNA: TGTGCCTGGAGCTACGGGGTAGACACTGAAGCTTTCTTT; CDR3: CAWSYGVDTEAFF
V: TRBV6-2/TRBV6-3; D: NA; size: NA; J: TRBJ2-2; DNA: TGTGCCAGCAGTTACTCGAGAGCGAACACCGGGGAGCTGTTTTTT; CDR3: CASSYSRANTGELFF
V: TRBV5-1; D: TRBD2; size: NA; J: TRBJ2-7; DNA: TGCGCCAGCAGCTTGGCCGCCGTACTAGCGACATACGAGCAGTACTTC; CDR3: CASSLAAVLATYEQYF
V: TRBV24-1; D: NA; size: medium-sized; J: TRBJ1-5; DNA: TGTGCCACGTTCCAGGCTAATCAGCCCCAGCATTTT; CDR3: CATFQANQPQHF
V: TRBV7-2; D: TRBD2; size: NA; J: TRBJ2-5; DNA: TGTGCCAGCAGCTCCTCGGGGGGGCACCTAGAGACCCAGTACTTC; CDR3: CASSSSGGHLETQYF
V: TRBV24-1; D: NA; size: NA; J: TRBJ2-2; DNA: TGTGCCACCAGTGATTTTCCGGTTAACACCGGGGAGCTGTTTTTT; CDR3: CATSDFPVNTGELFF
V: TRBV3-1/TRBV3-2; D: NA; size: many; J: TRBJ1-3; DNA: TGTGCCAGCAGCCCCCAGGATGGGGGCAGAGTCTCTGGAAACACCATATATTTT; CDR3: CASSPQDGGRVSGNTIYF
V: TRBV14; D: NA; size: NA; J: TRBJ1-2; DNA: TGTGCCAGCAGCCAATTTAGCTGGTCGGGTGGCTACACCTTC; CDR3: CASSQFSWSGGYTF
V: TRBV5-6; D: NA; size: NA; J: TRBJ2-2; DNA: TGTGCCAGCAGCGGGCCCCGGCAGAGGAACACCGGGGAGCTGTTTTTT; CDR3: CASSGPRQRNTGELFF
V: TRBV5-4; D: NA; size: few; J: TRBJ2-1; DNA: TGTGCCAGCAGCCTCCCAGGGGCCTACAATGAGCAGTTCTTC; CDR3: CASSLPGAYNEQFF
V: TRBV7-6; D: TRBD2; size: NA; J: TRBJ2-5; DNA: TGTGCCAGCAGCTTAAGGATCCCGGCTAGCGGGGAGACCCAGTACTTC; CDR3: CASSLRIPASGETQYF
V: TRBV5-1; D: NA; size: NA; J: TRBJ2-5; DNA: TGCGCCAGCAGGCAGGGGAGAAACCAAGAGACCCAGTACTTC; CDR3: CASRQGRNQETQYF
V: TRBV5-1; D: TRBD1; size: NA; J: TRBJ1-1; DNA: TGCGCCAGCAGCAGAGGACAGGGTAGCACTGAAGCTTTCTTT; CDR3: CASSRGQGSTEAFF
V: TRBV30; D: NA; size: NA; J: TRBJ1-5; DNA: TGTGCCTGGACAGGGGACAGCAATCAGCCCCAGCATTTT; CDR3: CAWTGDSNQPQHF
V: TRBV11-1; D: NA; size: NA; J: TRBJ2-7; DNA: TGTGCCAGCAGCGAGACAGTTCCCTCCTACGAGCAGTACTTC; CDR3: CASSETVPSYEQYF